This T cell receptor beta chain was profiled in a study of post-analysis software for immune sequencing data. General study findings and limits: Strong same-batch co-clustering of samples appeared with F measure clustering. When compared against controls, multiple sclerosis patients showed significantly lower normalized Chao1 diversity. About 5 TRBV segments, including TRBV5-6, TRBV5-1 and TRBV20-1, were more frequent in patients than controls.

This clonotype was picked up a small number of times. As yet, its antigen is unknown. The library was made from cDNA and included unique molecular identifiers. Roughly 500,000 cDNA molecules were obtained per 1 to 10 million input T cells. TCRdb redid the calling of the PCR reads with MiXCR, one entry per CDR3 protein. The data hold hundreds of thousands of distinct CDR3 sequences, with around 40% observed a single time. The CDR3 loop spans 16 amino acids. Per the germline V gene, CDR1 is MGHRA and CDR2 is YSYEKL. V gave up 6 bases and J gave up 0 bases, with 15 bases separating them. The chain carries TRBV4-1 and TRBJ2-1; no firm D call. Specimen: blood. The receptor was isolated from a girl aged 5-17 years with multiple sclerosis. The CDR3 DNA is TGCGCCAGCAGACAACCTACCGATAGCTCCTACAATGAGCAGTTCTTC. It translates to CASRQPTDSSYNEQFF.